Below, 10 T cell receptor beta chains from the same sample are listed, as sequenced in a study of cytomegalovirus exposure and HLA in healthy donors. PCR involved 60 Vbeta and 13 Jbeta primers. Repertoires were generated with immunoSEQ multiplex PCR, while TCRdb's copy carries only in-frame clones and drops some. Of around 210,000 clones in the sample, around 73% were seen once. Sample: PBMCs. The receptors come from a woman aged 30 to 39 in good health and CMV-seronegative.

J is TRBJ1-4 and V is TRBV7-9; 9 bases align to TRBD1. The J segment lost 7 bases and the V segment lost 5 bases, leaving 5 bases of the junction unmatched. The CDR3 is 14 residues long. The V gene's germline CDR1 is SEHNR and CDR2 FQNEAQ (reference sequence). The CDR3 DNA is TGTGCCAGCAGCCTACAGGGGGCGGTTGAAAAACTGTTTTTT. It yields the protein CASSLQGAVEKLFF. The full variable domain, rest sourced from reference TRBV7-9 and TRBJ1-4, is DTGVSQNPRHKITKRGQNVTFRCDPISEHNRLYWYRQTLGQGPEFLTYFQNEAQLEKSRLLSDRFSAERPKGSFSTLEIQRTEQGDSAMYLCASSLQGAVEKLFFGSGTQLSVL.

V is TRBV27 and J is TRBJ2-7; D remains unclear. Per germline, CDR1 MNHEY and CDR2 SMNVEV (reference sequence). The ends were cut back, 1 base at V and 2 bases at J, with 12 bases in the middle. The CDR3 extends over 15 amino acids. CDR3 region: CASSLFPGDPYEQYF. Here the CDR3 DNA reads TGTGCCAGCAGTTTATTTCCCGGAGATCCCTACGAGCAGTACTTC.

This chain connects TRBV6-5 to TRBJ2-7; D gene uncertain. V dropped 2 bases and J dropped 6 bases, with 5 bases sitting between them. The germline V gene has CDR1 MNHEY and CDR2 SVGAGI. This CDR3 has 11 residues. CDR3 sequence reads: CASSYTLEQYF. In DNA form, the CDR3 reads TGTGCCAGCAGTTACACTCTCGAGCAGTACTTC.

Only one count was recorded for this clone. This chain links TRBV5-6 with TRBJ1-2; perhaps TRBD1 as D (6 bases). The germline V gene has CDR1 SGHDT and CDR2 YYEEEE. This CDR3 region has 15 residues. With 0 bases removed from V and 4 bases from J, the gap between germline ends came to 13 bases. CDR3 residues: CASSLGPGASYGYTF. The CDR3 DNA reads as TGTGCCAGCAGCTTGGGCCCAGGGGCTAGCTATGGCTACACCTTC.

CDR3 residues: CATSRERQGAYEQYF. The CDR3, as DNA: TGTGCCACCAGCAGAGAGCGACAGGGGGCGTACGAGCAGTACTTC. This chain links TRBV15 with TRBJ2-7; 10 positions match TRBD1. V was clipped by 0 bases and J by 4 bases; unmatched bases: 3. Germline CDR1 and CDR2: LNHNV and YYDKDF (reference sequence). This CDR3 has 15 residues.

The chain joins TRBV5-1 to TRBJ2-7; the D gene is possibly TRBD1 (6 bases). The ends were cut back, 7 bases at V and 0 bases at J, with 14 bases in the middle. The CDR3 spans 14 residues. In germline, CDR1 is SGHRS, CDR2 YFSETQ. The CDR3 reads CASYKDSNSYEQYF. DNA for the CDR3: TGCGCCAGCTATAAGGACAGTAACTCCTACGAGCAGTACTTC. Looking up the rest from reference TRBV5-1 and TRBJ2-7 gives the full variable domain: KAGVTQTPRYLIKTRGQQVTLSCSPISGHRSVSWYQQTPGQGLQFLFEYFSETQRNKGNFPGRFSGRQFSNSRSEMNVSTLELGDSALYLCASYKDSNSYEQYFGPGTRLTVT.

This clone was counted a few times. The chain joins TRBV2 to TRBJ2-5; TRBD2 matches at 8 bases. The germline gives CDR1 SNHLY, CDR2 FYNNEI. Trimming took 6 bases from V and 4 from J; bases not matched to a gene: 16. This CDR3 is 17 amino acids long. The CDR3 region is CASRRGGLVSFRETQYF. The CDR3 region has the DNA TGTGCCAGCAGGAGGGGGGGACTAGTTTCGTTTCGAGAGACCCAGTACTTC.

This clone appeared a few times. This chain links TRBV28 with TRBJ1-2; D is ambiguous. The CDR3 contains 15 residues. Per germline, CDR1 MDHEN and CDR2 SYDVKM. Trimming stripped 4 bases from V and 6 bases from J, with 18 bases between. CDR3 in amino acids: CASSSVRETWDGYTF. CDR3 nucleotide sequence: TGTGCCAGCAGTTCAGTTCGGGAAACCTGGGATGGCTACACCTTC.

This clone has only a few counts. This chain connects TRBV25-1 to TRBJ2-1, with D perhaps TRBD2 (6 bases). This CDR3 contains 16 residues. Germline values: CDR1 MGHDK, CDR2 SYGVNS. V was cut by 1 base and J by 2 bases, with 12 bases left in between. CDR3 residues: CASSELSGATYNEQFF. CDR3 coding DNA: TGTGCCAGCAGTGAATTGTCGGGAGCAACCTACAATGAGCAGTTCTTC.

This clone has only a few counts. The V call is TRBV11-2, the J call TRBJ2-2; 8 nucleotides align to TRBD1. The CDR3 runs 16 residues. The V gene end was trimmed by 4 bases and the J gene end by 0 bases; junction bases not matched to a gene: 4. Germline CDR1 is SGHAT and CDR2 is FQNNGV. The CDR3 DNA follows: TGTGCCAGCAGCTGGCCACAGGGGGCGAACACCGGGGAGCTGTTTTTT. Protein sequence: CASSWPQGANTGELFF.